The 22 T cell receptor beta chains below all came from one sample that was sequenced in a study of TIL therapy for anti-PD-1-resistant metastatic lung cancer. Time point noted: pre-treatment sample, taken before nivolumab and TIL therapy. Sequencing used immunoSEQ v3. Clones were sequenced by immunoSEQ multiplex PCR, and TCRdb holds only the in-frame ones, with some missing. The data show 55,000 to 65,000 clones, roughly 66% seen once. Sequenced material: blood, taken at baseline. These receptors were taken from a person aged 25-79 years with non-small cell lung cancer.

This clone was seen a few times. The gene calls are TRBV2 and TRBJ1-2; D not resolved. The CDR3 is 17 residues long. Trimming stripped 4 bases from V and 1 base from J, with 19 bases between. CDR1 is SNHLY and CDR2 is FYNNEI in the germline V gene. The CDR3: CASSAENVGGFNYGYTF. The CDR3 nucleotides are TGTGCCAGCAGTGCCGAGAATGTGGGTGGGTTTAACTATGGCTACACCTTC.

This clone was observed a few times. The J gene is TRBJ1-1, the V gene TRBV5-1, with D unclear. Trimming pared 6 bases from V and 2 bases from J, leaving 14 bases between. Germline values: CDR1 SGHRS, CDR2 YFSETQ. There are 14 residues in the CDR3. CDR3 nucleotides: TGCGCCAGCACTACCGGACTGACAAACACTGAAGCTTTCTTT. Protein product: CASTTGLTNTEAFF.

The V and J genes are TRBV9 and TRBJ1-1; D is ambiguous. CDR3 length: 13 residues. Trimming stripped 4 bases from V and 7 bases from J, with 14 bases between. Germline assignment: CDR1 SGDLS and CDR2 YYNGEE. The CDR3 sequence is CASSPRLVGEAFF. CDR3 DNA: TGTGCCAGCAGCCCTCGGTTGGTGGGTGAAGCTTTCTTT. Full variable domain (remainder filled in from reference TRBV9 and TRBJ1-1): DSGVTQTPKHLITATGQRVTLRCSPRSGDLSVYWYQQSLDQGLQFLIQYYNGEERAKGNILERFSAQQFPDLHSELNLSSLELGDSALYFCASSPRLVGEAFFGQGTRLTVV.

V and J are TRBV2 and TRBJ2-3, with D perhaps assigned TRBD1 or TRBD2 (5 bases each). The CDR3 totals 17 residues. Per the germline V gene, CDR1 is SNHLY and CDR2 is FYNNEI. Trimming removed 7 bases at V and 2 bases at J, with 22 bases between. The CDR3 reads CASTLRGTGRITDTQYF. CDR3 DNA: TGTGCCAGCACCTTAAGGGGTACGGGGCGAATCACAGATACGCAGTATTTT.

The rearrangement joins TRBV11-2 to TRBJ2-1; 7 positions match TRBD2. The trim removed 4 bases at V and 0 bases at J, leaving 3 bases unmatched. The CDR3 is 15 amino acids. Germline CDR1 and CDR2: SGHAT and FQNNGV. The CDR3 sequence is CASSSSSGSYNEQFF. For the CDR3, the DNA is TGTGCCAGCAGCTCTTCTAGCGGCTCCTACAATGAGCAGTTCTTC.

Only a few counts were recorded for this clone. The rearrangement joins TRBV5-1 to TRBJ1-2, with 7 bases matching TRBD1. Germline loops: CDR1 SGHRS, CDR2 YFSETQ. V dropped 4 bases and J dropped 2; count of bases not matched to a gene: 2. There are 13 residues in the CDR3. Here the CDR3 DNA reads TGCGCCAGCAGCAGGGGACAGAACTATGGCTACACCTTC. This sequence encodes CASSRGQNYGYTF.

This chain uses TRBV6-1 with TRBJ2-1, with 9 bases that match TRBD2. The CDR3 length is 18 residues. Germline-derived CDR1 and CDR2 are MNHNS and SASEGT. After removal of 3 bases from V and 7 bases from J, the junction contained 16 bases not matched to a gene. The CDR3 reads CASSDDYLGLARGNEQFF. In DNA form, the CDR3 reads TGTGCCAGCAGTGACGACTACCTGGGACTAGCTAGGGGGAATGAGCAGTTCTTC.

The chain employs TRBV9 and TRBJ1-2; TRBD1 matches 7 bases. J gave up 8 bases and V 3 bases, and 7 bases lay outside the gene matches. Germline V gene lookup returns CDR1 SGDLS and CDR2 YYNGEE. This CDR3 spans 13 amino acids. In DNA form, the CDR3 reads TGTGCCAGCAGCGGGGAGGGGGCGCGAGGCTACACCTTC. This gives the protein CASSGEGARGYTF.

J is TRBJ2-2 and V is TRBV5-6, with D perhaps TRBD2 (6 bases). There are 16 residues in the CDR3. Germline V gene data show CDR1 as SGHDT and CDR2 as YYEEEE. V was shortened by 0 bases and J by 3 bases, with 12 bases between the two germline ends. The CDR3 nucleotides are TGTGCCAGCAGCTTGGATGGGACTCTGGACACCGGGGAGCTGTTTTTT. Translation: CASSLDGTLDTGELFF.

CDR3 region: CASSWAGGNTEAFF. As DNA, the CDR3 is TGTGCCAGCAGTTGGGCGGGGGGGAACACTGAAGCTTTCTTT. V is TRBV6-6 and J is TRBJ1-1; D is perhaps TRBD1 (5 bases). The germline V gene has CDR1 MNHNY and CDR2 SVGAGI (reference sequence). This CDR3 is built from 14 residues. Trimming took 4 bases from V and 1 from J, leaving 10 bases between them.

The chain is built from TRBV19 and TRBJ2-5, with D uncertain. The J call may be in error: the DNA end matches TRBJ2-7 better. CDR1 and CDR2 from the germline V gene are LNHDA and SQIVND (reference sequence). This CDR3 region has 13 residues. CDR3: CASSIGSSYEQYF. DNA for the CDR3: TGTGCCAGTAGTATCGGCAGCTCCTACGAGCAGTACTTC.

This clone was detected a few times. The chain links TRBV14 to TRBJ2-7; D is unclear. This CDR3 has 13 residues. In germline, CDR1 is SGHDN, CDR2 FVKESK. V was pared by 0 bases and J by 4 bases, with 7 bases between. The CDR3 coding sequence is TGTGCCAGCAGCCAAGAATGGATTTACGAGCAGTACTTC. Its protein product is CASSQEWIYEQYF.

V and J are TRBV7-9 and TRBJ2-7; D uncertain. CDR1 is SEHNR, CDR2 FQNEAQ, per germline (reference sequence). The V end was cut by 5 bases, the J end by 3 bases, with 5 bases between. This CDR3 comprises 11 residues. The CDR3 DNA follows: TGTGCCAGCAGCGCGTACTACGAGCAGTACTTC. It encodes CASSAYYEQYF. The full variable domain, completed using reference TRBV7-9 and TRBJ2-7, is DTGVSQNPRHKITKRGQNVTFRCDPISEHNRLYWYRQTLGQGPEFLTYFQNEAQLEKSRLLSDRFSAERPKGSFSTLEIQRTEQGDSAMYLCASSAYYEQYFGPGTRLTVT.

This sequence joins TRBV19 and TRBJ1-2; the D is unclear. CDR1 is LNHDA and CDR2 is SQIVND in the germline V gene (reference sequence). This CDR3 spans 13 amino acids. V was pared by 4 bases and J by 4 bases, with 10 bases between. CDR3 region: CASSTSSGYGYTF. The DNA for the CDR3 is TGTGCCAGTAGTACTTCCTCGGGCTATGGCTACACCTTC.

The chain links TRBV28 to TRBJ1-1, with 7 nucleotides matching TRBD1. After removal of 6 bases from V and 11 bases from J, the junction contained 15 bases not matched to a gene. Germline CDR1 and CDR2: MDHEN and SYDVKM. The CDR3 length is 14 residues. This chain's CDR3 is CASREDPSTGSAFF. The CDR3 DNA reads as TGTGCCAGCAGGGAGGACCCCTCGACAGGGAGCGCTTTCTTT.

This chain links TRBV6-1 with TRBJ2-5, with 10 bases matching TRBD2. V lost 4 bases, J lost 3 bases, and 8 bases stayed unmatched. Germline CDR1 MNHNS, CDR2 SASEGT. The CDR3 extends over 16 amino acids. The CDR3 is CASSGWEAGGKETQYF. Here the CDR3 DNA reads TGTGCCAGCAGTGGGTGGGAAGCGGGAGGGAAAGAGACCCAGTACTTC.

The sample holds a few counts of this clone. V and J are TRBV30 and TRBJ1-5; possibly TRBD1 for D (6 bases). CDR3 size: 14 residues. The germline gives CDR1 GTSNPN, CDR2 SVGIG (reference sequence). V was shortened by 2 bases and J by 6 bases, with 14 bases between the two germline ends. The CDR3 region is CAWSYQGGRQPQHF. CDR3 nucleotide sequence: TGTGCCTGGAGTTATCAAGGGGGGCGTCAGCCCCAGCATTTT.

This clone was seen more than once but under ten times. The CDR3 spells CAWSGFTGQPQHF. The CDR3 bases are TGTGCCTGGAGTGGGTTTACGGGTCAGCCCCAGCATTTT. This chain joins TRBV30 and TRBJ1-5; D is ambiguous. From germline, CDR1 is GTSNPN and CDR2 SVGIG (reference sequence). The V end was cut by 1 base, the J end by 6 bases, with 10 bases between. The CDR3 totals 13 residues. Full variable domain (missing parts from reference TRBV30 and TRBJ1-5): SQTIHQWPATLVQPVGSPLSLECTVEGTSNPNLYWYRQAAGRGLQLLFYSVGIGQISSEVPQNLSASRPQDRQFILSSKKLLLSDSGFYLCAWSGFTGQPQHFGDGTRLSIL.

The J gene is TRBJ1-4, the V gene TRBV28, with D maybe TRBD1 (6 bases). This CDR3 spans 12 amino acids. Germline V gives CDR1 MDHEN, CDR2 SYDVKM. V lost 5 bases and J 7 bases, leaving 8 bases between the germline ends. The CDR3, as DNA: TGTGCCAGCAGTCGGGACATTGAAAAACTGTTTTTT. Translating gives CASSRDIEKLFF.

This rearrangement joins TRBV5-1 to TRBJ2-7; 7 bases align to TRBD2. The germline V gene has CDR1 SGHRS and CDR2 YFSETQ. V dropped 3 bases and J dropped 4; count of bases not matched to a gene: 10. The CDR3 runs to 15 residues. Here the CDR3 reads CASSSLEWGGYEQYF. The CDR3 coding sequence is TGCGCCAGCAGCTCTCTTGAGTGGGGGGGTTACGAGCAGTACTTC.

This clone appeared a few times. The chain couples TRBV18 to TRBJ1-4; unclear D gene. Germline assignment: CDR1 KGHSH and CDR2 LQKENI. Trimming removed 2 bases at V and 0 bases at J, with 13 bases between. This CDR3 is 17 amino acids long. CDR3 in amino acids: CASSPGRRETTNEKLFF. For the CDR3, the DNA is TGTGCCAGCTCACCAGGGAGGAGGGAAACAACTAATGAAAAACTGTTTTTT.

This clone was detected only once. This chain connects TRBV13 to TRBJ1-2; 8 bases agree with TRBD1. V dropped 6 bases and J dropped 5; count of bases not matched to a gene: 11. CDR3 size: 15 residues. The germline CDR1 and CDR2 sequences are PRHDT and FYEKMQ (reference sequence). This chain's CDR3 is CASRPSGTGTYGYTF. DNA of the CDR3: TGTGCCAGCAGACCTTCCGGGACAGGTACTTATGGCTACACCTTC.